One and the same sample provided the 29 T cell receptor beta chains below, sequenced in a study of cytomegalovirus exposure and HLA in healthy donors. PCR primers comprised 60 Vbeta and 13 Jbeta primers. Only in-frame clones appear in the TCRdb table, and some are missing; sequencing was by immunoSEQ multiplex PCR. The table shows about 160,000 clones, with around 80% occurring only once. Source material: PBMCs. The receptors were gathered from a female donor in good health and CMV-seronegative.

The chain links TRBV29-1 to TRBJ2-5, with TRBD1 matching 7 bases. The germline gives CDR1 SQVTM, CDR2 ANQGSEA. V trimming: 4 bases; J trimming: 4 bases; junction bases outside the gene matches: 12. The CDR3 consists of 15 residues. The CDR3 sequence: CSVAETGTKGETQYF. The CDR3 DNA reads TGCAGCGTTGCCGAGACAGGGACCAAGGGAGAGACCCAGTACTTC.

This clone was found a few times. V gene TRBV7-2 combines with J gene TRBJ1-2; the D gene is possibly TRBD1 (6 bases). From germline, CDR1 is SGHTA and CDR2 FQGNSA. The CDR3 is 15 amino acids. V was clipped by 5 bases and J by 3 bases, with 16 bases between them. CDR3 amino acids: CASSPQGAGYYGYTF. The CDR3 DNA sequence: TGTGCCAGCAGCCCACAGGGCGCAGGCTACTATGGCTACACCTTC.

This chain uses TRBV5-1 with TRBJ2-7; 11 bases agree with TRBD1. The V segment lost 7 bases and the J segment 3 bases; nucleotides outside the gene matches: 6. Germline assignment: CDR1 SGHRS and CDR2 YFSETQ. CDR3 length equals 14 residues. The CDR3: CASRVGTGGYEQYF. CDR3 DNA: TGCGCCAGCCGAGTCGGGACAGGGGGCTACGAGCAGTACTTC. Supplemented by reference TRBV5-1 and TRBJ2-7, the full variable domain reads KAGVTQTPRYLIKTRGQQVTLSCSPISGHRSVSWYQQTPGQGLQFLFEYFSETQRNKGNFPGRFSGRQFSNSRSEMNVSTLELGDSALYLCASRVGTGGYEQYFGPGTRLTVT.

The chain employs TRBV10-3 and TRBJ1-1, with 7 bases identical to TRBD1. The junction had 4 bases not matched to a gene; V was cut back by 5 bases and J by 4 bases. The CDR3 runs to 13 residues. Germline V gives CDR1 ENHRY, CDR2 SYGVKD. The CDR3 nucleotides read TGTGCCATCAGTCCTTCAGGGGGCACTGAAGCTTTCTTT. Its translation is CAISPSGGTEAFF.

The genes are TRBV7-9 and TRBJ2-5, with no clear D. Germline V gives CDR1 SEHNR, CDR2 FQNEAQ (reference sequence). This CDR3 spans 11 amino acids. Trimming took off 2 bases at V and 5 bases at J, with 3 bases between the two ends. The CDR3 spells CASSLQETQYF. The CDR3 DNA follows: TGTGCCAGCAGCTTACAGGAGACCCAGTACTTC.

This chain links TRBV4-2 with TRBJ2-4, with D perhaps matching TRBD1 (6 bases). Germline assignment: CDR1 LGHNA and CDR2 YNFKEQ. The CDR3 consists of 23 residues. Trimming pared 3 bases from V and 0 bases from J, leaving 33 bases between. This CDR3 reads CASSQAQRVGSGHTKLAKNIQYF. The CDR3 coding sequence is TGTGCCAGCAGCCAGGCTCAAAGAGTTGGGTCGGGACATACTAAGTTAGCCAAAAACATTCAGTACTTC.

This clone was counted only a few times. The chain carries TRBV9 and TRBJ2-7; the D gene is possibly TRBD1 (5 bases). The CDR3 is 14 residues long. The germline V gene encodes CDR1 SGDLS and CDR2 YYNGEE. Trimming removed 3 bases at V and 8 bases at J, with 18 bases between. The CDR3 bases are TGTGCCAGCAGCGCTTCCTCCCGTGGGGCTAAGCAGTACTTC. Translated: CASSASSRGAKQYF.

About this clone itself: Additional DNA sequences in this sample encode the identical CDR3. The V gene is TRBV29-1, the J gene TRBJ2-2; the D gene is possibly TRBD1 (6 bases). Trimming removed 3 bases from V and 1 base from J, with 6 bases in between. Germline loops: CDR1 SQVTM, CDR2 ANQGSEA. The CDR3 is 13 amino acids. The CDR3 is CSVDRGNTGELFF. In DNA, the CDR3 is TGCAGCGTTGACAGGGGGAACACCGGGGAGCTGTTTTTT.

The chain couples TRBV7-2 to TRBJ1-1, with 8 bases fitting TRBD1. Germline lookup yields CDR1 SGHTA and CDR2 FQGNSA. This CDR3 has 13 residues. Unmatched junction bases numbered 5, after V lost 1 base and J lost 10 bases. CDR3 residues: CASSLVGGQGAFF. CDR3 DNA sequence: TGTGCCAGCAGCTTAGTAGGAGGACAGGGAGCTTTCTTT.

This clone was observed once. The rearrangement uses TRBV7-9 and TRBJ2-5, with D maybe TRBD1 (6 bases). V was cut by 2 bases and J by 5 bases, with 18 bases left in between. The CDR3 runs 16 residues. Germline V lookup: CDR1 SEHNR, CDR2 FQNEAQ (reference sequence). The CDR3 nucleotides are TGTGCCAGCAGCTTATTTGGGGACACCGGGTGGGAGACCCAGTACTTC. Translated, it gives CASSLFGDTGWETQYF.

The CDR3 reads CASTPGGLGGYGYTF. In nucleotides, the CDR3 is TGTGCCAGCACTCCCGGAGGGCTGGGGGGCTATGGCTACACCTTC. The V call is TRBV7-2, the J call TRBJ1-2, with D perhaps matching TRBD1 (5 bases). Germline values: CDR1 SGHTA, CDR2 FQGNSA. V was shortened by 7 bases and J by 4 bases, with 19 bases between the two germline ends. The CDR3 is 15 residues long. Full variable domain (outside the CDR3, taken from reference TRBV7-2 and TRBJ1-2): GAGVSQSPSNKVTEKGKDVELRCDPISGHTALYWYRQSLGQGLEFLIYFQGNSAPDKSGLPSDRFSAERTGGSVSTLTIQRTQQEDSAVYLCASTPGGLGGYGYTFGSGTRLTVV.

This clone was picked up a small number of times. The V and J genes are TRBV7-2 and TRBJ2-6; no clear D gene. V gave up 5 bases and J gave up 3 bases, with 20 bases separating them. The germline V gene encodes CDR1 SGHTA and CDR2 FQGNSA. This CDR3 has 18 amino acids. The CDR3 DNA follows: TGTGCCAGCAGCCTGCTAACGACTGGCGTCGTTGGGGCCAACGTCCTGACTTTC. Its translation: CASSLLTTGVVGANVLTF.

V gene TRBV5-4 combines with J gene TRBJ2-7; no reliable D call. This CDR3 has 11 amino acids. V dropped 4 bases and J dropped 6 bases, with 8 bases sitting between them. Germline-derived CDR1 and CDR2 are SGHNT and YYREEE (reference sequence). The CDR3 sequence: CASSGSGEQYF. DNA for the CDR3: TGTGCCAGCAGCGGCTCAGGCGAGCAGTACTTC.

J is TRBJ2-7 and V is TRBV7-3; D might be TRBD2 (7 bases). The CDR3 sequence is 18 residues long. Trimming took 5 bases from V and 2 from J, leaving 25 bases between them. Looked up from germline, CDR1 is SGHTA and CDR2 is FQGTGA. Here the CDR3 DNA reads TGTGCCAGCAGCCTATACGTAAGCGGGACACGAGGGCCCTACGAGCAGTACTTC. Residues: CASSLYVSGTRGPYEQYF.

The count of this clone is one. The CDR3 DNA is TGTGCCAGTAGTATAGAAGGGGTAGATACGCAGTATTTT. Its translation: CASSIEGVDTQYF. The chain carries TRBV19 and TRBJ2-3; D possibly corresponds to TRBD1 (5 bases). V was pared by 0 bases and J by 5 bases, with 6 bases between. There are 13 residues in the CDR3. Looked up from germline, CDR1 is LNHDA and CDR2 is SQIVND (reference sequence).

The chain links TRBV27 to TRBJ1-5; maybe TRBD1 (5 bases). This CDR3 is built from 16 residues. With 5 bases removed from V and 3 bases from J, the gap between germline ends came to 17 bases. Germline CDR1 MNHEY, CDR2 SMNVEV (reference sequence). The CDR3 protein is CASSPVGLKINQPQHF. The CDR3 DNA sequence: TGTGCCAGCAGTCCTGTGGGGCTGAAAATCAATCAGCCCCAGCATTTT.

The chain combines TRBV29-1 with TRBJ2-5, with 8 positions matching TRBD2. This CDR3 has 15 residues. V dropped 5 bases and J dropped 1; count of bases not matched to a gene: 9. CDR1 and CDR2 from the germline V gene are SQVTM and ANQGSEA. This CDR3 is CSVSGGTASQETQYF. CDR3 DNA: TGCAGCGTTTCGGGAGGGACTGCCTCCCAAGAGACCCAGTACTTC.

This chain uses TRBV7-2 with TRBJ1-2; possible D gene TRBD1, 6 bases. Germline assignment: CDR1 SGHTA and CDR2 FQGNSA. The V end was cut by 5 bases, the J end by 4 bases, with 17 bases between. The CDR3 runs to 15 residues. The DNA for the CDR3 is TGTGCCAGCAGCGACAACAGGGTTTCTGGCTATGGCTACACCTTC. Translation gives CASSDNRVSGYGYTF.

This clone was found once. The chain carries TRBV7-2 and TRBJ2-1; D perhaps matches TRBD1 (6 bases). Trimming shortened V by 5 bases and J by 8 bases, and 19 bases separated the two germline ends. The CDR3 loop spans 15 amino acids. The germline V gene encodes CDR1 SGHTA and CDR2 FQGNSA. The CDR3 bases are TGTGCCAGCAGCCCAGGGGTAATAAGTTTCTATGAGCAGTTCTTC. Translation gives CASSPGVISFYEQFF.

The CDR3 spells CASSAYGSGANVLTF. The CDR3 DNA reads as TGTGCCAGCAGCGCCTACGGGTCTGGGGCCAACGTCCTGACTTTC. The chain links TRBV11-2 to TRBJ2-6; D is unclear. The V gene's germline CDR1 is SGHAT and CDR2 FQNNGV. CDR3 length: 15 residues. Deletions cut 5 bases from V and 1 base from J, with 9 bases between.

The CDR3 spells CASSVGGLAAYEQYF. CDR3 DNA sequence: TGTGCCAGCAGCGTCGGGGGACTAGCGGCCTACGAGCAGTACTTC. The rearrangement joins TRBV5-4 to TRBJ2-7; 11 nucleotides agree with TRBD2. J lost 2 bases, V lost 4 bases, and 5 bases had no gene match. Germline V gene sequence: CDR1 SGHNT, CDR2 YYREEE (reference sequence). The CDR3 totals 15 residues.

The chain combines TRBV5-4 with TRBJ1-2; D possibly corresponds to TRBD1 (6 bases). This CDR3 has 14 residues. Trimming cost V 4 bases and J 8 bases, with 18 bases left between them. The germline gives CDR1 SGHNT, CDR2 YYREEE (reference sequence). The CDR3 DNA is TGTGCCAGCAGCCGGACCCGGGACAAAGGAGGCTACACCTTC. Residues: CASSRTRDKGGYTF.

This rearrangement joins TRBV7-9 to TRBJ1-1; D gene uncertain. Between the trimmed V and J ends, which lost 1 base and 5 bases, there was a span of 17 bases. CDR3 length: 16 residues. CDR1 SEHNR and CDR2 FQNEAQ come from the germline V gene (reference sequence). The CDR3 DNA follows: TGTGCCAGCAGCTTAGATGACTTTGGTCTCGGGACTGAAGCTTTCTTT. Its protein product is CASSLDDFGLGTEAFF.

This clone has a single count. J is TRBJ2-5 and V is TRBV5-6; the match to TRBD2 covers 7 bases. The J call is in doubt because the DNA end fits TRBJ2-7 better. CDR3 length: 13 amino acids. CDR1 SGHDT and CDR2 YYEEEE come from the germline V gene. The CDR3: CASSWGTIYEQYF. The CDR3 DNA follows: TGTGCCAGCAGCTGGGGGACTATCTACGAGCAGTACTTC.

V usage is TRBV6-5 and J usage is TRBJ1-1; possibly TRBD1 for D (5 bases). The V end was cut by 2 bases, the J end by 3 bases, with 16 bases between. The CDR3 is made up of 16 amino acids. Germline lookup yields CDR1 MNHEY and CDR2 SVGAGI. CDR3 sequence (DNA): TGTGCCAGCAGTTACCTGTCCCGGCGGACACACACTGAAGCTTTCTTT. Translation gives CASSYLSRRTHTEAFF.

This chain uses TRBV5-6 with TRBJ1-3; possible D gene TRBD1, 5 bases. Trimming left V 1 base short and J 4 bases short, with 9 bases between. This CDR3 is built from 14 residues. CDR1 is SGHDT and CDR2 is YYEEEE in the germline V gene. The CDR3 nucleotides are TGTGCCAGCAGCTTGTCGGGGGAAGGAAACACCATATATTTT. Translation gives CASSLSGEGNTIYF.

The V gene is TRBV28, the J gene TRBJ1-2; 7 nucleotides match TRBD1. Unmatched junction bases numbered 5, after V lost 4 bases and J lost 0 bases. The germline CDR1 and CDR2 sequences are MDHEN and SYDVKM. The length of the CDR3 is 15 residues. The CDR3 region is CASSSGQSPNYGYTF. The CDR3, as DNA: TGTGCCAGCAGTTCGGGACAGTCCCCTAACTATGGCTACACCTTC.

Turning to this clone: The sample has other DNA sequences that encode this CDR3 too. The chain employs TRBV7-2 and TRBJ2-7; no clear D. Trimming stripped 1 base from V and 2 bases from J, with 3 bases between. In germline, CDR1 is SGHTA, CDR2 FQGNSA. This CDR3 comprises 12 residues. The CDR3 loop is CASSLVTYEQYF. CDR3 nucleotides: TGTGCCAGCAGCTTAGTAACCTACGAGCAGTACTTC.

As regards this clone: The same CDR3 is also encoded by other DNA sequences in this sample. In DNA form, the CDR3 reads TGTGCCAGTAGCGCCAGACTAGCGGCAAACACCGGGGAGCTGTTTTTT. Amino acid sequence: CASSARLAANTGELFF. The chain couples TRBV5-6 to TRBJ2-2; 9 positions agree with TRBD2. CDR1 is SGHDT, CDR2 YYEEEE, per germline. CDR3 length: 16 amino acids. V dropped 8 bases and J dropped 2; count of bases not matched to a gene: 10.